The clone carrying this T cell receptor beta chain was detected only a few times. This sample was taken from a study of T cells after yellow fever vaccination. In TCRdb, the 5' RACE reads were re-called with MiXCR into one record per CDR3 protein. The sample holds a few hundred thousand distinct CDR3 sequences, around 3.6% seen once. The TCR originated in a man younger than 35 who received the YFV17D yellow fever vaccine. This sample comprised PBMCs, obtained on the day of the yellow fever booster vaccination.

Written as DNA, the CDR3 is TGCGCCAGCAGTCCTACAGGGGGTCGCAATCAGCCCCAGCATTTT. Translating gives CASSPTGGRNQPQHF. The chain couples TRBV4-1 to TRBJ1-5; 8 nucleotides align to TRBD1. The CDR3 totals 15 residues. V trimming: 6 bases; J trimming: 2 bases; junction bases outside the gene matches: 6. In germline, CDR1 is MGHRA, CDR2 YSYEKL.